Presented here are 5 T cell receptor beta chains from one specimen sequenced in a study of blood T cell repertoires in COVID-19. The method was immunoSEQ multiplex PCR; TCRdb's version includes in-frame clones alone and lacks a portion of them. The table includes some 70,000 clones, roughly three quarters detected once. What was sequenced was peripheral blood. These receptors originate from a woman in her forties or fifties with acute or convalescent COVID-19.

This chain connects TRBV7-9 to TRBJ1-1; unclear D gene. This CDR3 comprises 12 residues. V lost 5 bases to trimming and J lost 1 base, with 5 bases between them. Per the germline V gene, CDR1 is SEHNR and CDR2 is FQNEAQ (reference sequence). The CDR3 sequence is CASSQKNTEAFF. The DNA for the CDR3 is TGTGCCAGCAGCCAGAAGAACACTGAAGCTTTCTTT.

V is TRBV7-8 and J is TRBJ2-7; D perhaps matches TRBD1 (5 bases). CDR3 size: 13 residues. Germline V gene data show CDR1 as SGHVS and CDR2 as FQNEAQ. V was clipped by 8 bases and J by 3 bases, with 14 bases between them. Here the CDR3 reads CASGEAGLYEQYF. The CDR3 DNA is TGTGCCAGCGGCGAGGCAGGGCTCTACGAGCAGTACTTC.

This chain joins TRBV18 and TRBJ2-2, with TRBD1 as a possible D gene (6 bases). The CDR3 totals 15 residues. V was cut by 2 bases and J by 3 bases, with 10 bases left in between. From germline, CDR1 is KGHSH and CDR2 LQKENI. CDR3 in amino acids: CASSPRGLDTGELFF. DNA of the CDR3: TGTGCCAGCTCACCAAGGGGGTTGGACACCGGGGAGCTGTTTTTT. The entire variable domain, with the rest obtained from reference TRBV18 and TRBJ2-2, is as follows: NAGVMQNPRHLVRRRGQEARLRCSPMKGHSHVYWYRQLPEEGLKFMVYLQKENIIDESGMPKERFSAEFPKEGPSILRIQQVVRGDSAAYFCASSPRGLDTGELFFGEGSRLTVL.

The chain employs TRBV6-5 and TRBJ2-7; 7 nucleotides agree with TRBD2. This CDR3 region has 13 residues. Germline loops: CDR1 MNHEY, CDR2 SVGAGI. With 2 bases clipped from V and 9 bases from J, the junction kept 7 bases outside the gene matches. The CDR3 DNA sequence: TGTGCCAGCAGTTACCCCCTAGCGGCCAGGCAGTACTTC. It yields the protein CASSYPLAARQYF.

The V and J genes are TRBV7-3 and TRBJ2-1; D might be TRBD2 (6 bases). V was pared by 0 bases and J by 7 bases, with 16 bases between. In germline, CDR1 is SGHTA, CDR2 FQGTGA. The CDR3 length is 16 residues. This CDR3 is CASSLTGGFSYNEQFF. The CDR3 DNA is TGTGCCAGCAGCTTAACTGGGGGGTTCTCTTATAATGAGCAGTTCTTC.